The 30 T cell receptor beta chains below all came from one sample that was sequenced in a study of T cells in Graves' hyperthyroidism and ophthalmopathy. Regions amplified from RNA transcripts were the TCR beta CDR3 regions. The HTBI primer set served for first-round RT-PCR of the TCR CDR3. TCRdb re-called the multiplex PCR reads through MiXCR, storing one row per CDR3 protein. The repertoire has roughly 200,000 distinct CDR3 sequences, around 17% of them found once; the top ten carry just under 45%. Sequencing was done on a sample of blood. Every receptor here comes from a man aged 40-55 years with Graves' hyperthyroidism.

This clonotype has at least ten counts. V gene TRBV29-1 combines with J gene TRBJ1-2, with D possibly TRBD1 on 5 matching bases. Trimming pared 6 bases from V and 2 bases from J, leaving 16 bases between. Per germline, CDR1 SQVTM and CDR2 ANQGSEA. The length of the CDR3 is 14 residues. The DNA for the CDR3 is TGCAGCGTGGAACCTTTTGGGGCGAACTATGGCTACACCTTC. Its protein product is CSVEPFGANYGYTF. The full variable domain, completed using reference TRBV29-1 and TRBJ1-2, is SAVISQKPSRDICQRGTSLTIQCQVDSQVTMMFWYRQQPGQSLTLIATANQGSEATYESGFVIDKFPISRPNLTFSTLTVSNMSPEDSSIYLCSVEPFGANYGYTFGSGTRLTVV.

This clonotype was found many times. V usage is TRBV12-3 or TRBV12-4 and J usage is TRBJ2-6; D not certain. This CDR3 is built from 15 residues. The V and J ends lost 3 bases and 0 bases respectively, with 6 bases between them. The CDR3 DNA reads TGTGCCAGCAGTTTTACGGGCTCTGGGGCCAACGTCCTGACTTTC. It yields the protein CASSFTGSGANVLTF.

The chain is built from TRBV13 and TRBJ2-1, with 9 bases identical to TRBD2. CDR1 and CDR2 (germline): PRHDT, FYEKMQ (reference sequence). The CDR3 runs to 16 residues. Unmatched junction bases numbered 8, after V lost 5 bases and J lost 3 bases. This chain's CDR3 is CASSLRAGGLYNEQFF. The CDR3 DNA follows: TGTGCCAGCAGCCTTCGAGCGGGGGGCCTCTACAATGAGCAGTTCTTC. Using reference TRBV13 and TRBJ2-1 for the parts outside the CDR3, the full variable domain is AAGVIQSPRHLIKEKRETATLKCYPIPRHDTVYWYQQGPGQDPQFLISFYEKMQSDKGSIPDRFSAQQFSDYHSELNMSSLELGDSALYFCASSLRAGGLYNEQFFGPGTRLTVL.

In this sample, this clonotype turned up many times. V and J are TRBV20-1 and TRBJ1-2; D gene ambiguous. The length of the CDR3 is 12 residues. CDR1 and CDR2 (germline): DFQATT, SNEGSKA (reference sequence). With 0 bases removed from V and 3 bases from J, the gap between germline ends came to 5 bases. CDR3 nucleotide sequence: TGCAGTGCTAGAGATCAGGACTATGGCTACACCTTC. Amino acid sequence: CSARDQDYGYTF.

The gene calls are TRBV6-1 and TRBJ2-7; D possibly matches TRBD1 or TRBD2 (5 bases each). Germline loops: CDR1 MNHNS, CDR2 SASEGT. With 6 bases removed from V and 7 bases from J, the gap between germline ends came to 16 bases. The CDR3 is 13 residues long. The CDR3 reads CASSRDHLREQYF. The CDR3 coding sequence is TGTGCCAGCAGCCGGGACCATCTACGTGAGCAGTACTTC.

This clonotype was found many times. This sequence joins TRBV27 and TRBJ1-4; D possibly corresponds to TRBD1 (5 bases). Germline V gene sequence: CDR1 MNHEY, CDR2 SMNVEV (reference sequence). The CDR3 length is 16 residues. The V and J ends lost 5 bases and 0 bases respectively, with 13 bases between them. The CDR3: CASSPTAIATNEKLFF. In DNA form, the CDR3 reads TGTGCCAGCAGTCCGACAGCTATTGCAACTAATGAAAAACTGTTTTTT. The full variable domain, its missing parts supplied by reference TRBV27 and TRBJ1-4, is EAQVTQNPRYLITVTGKKLTVTCSQNMNHEYMSWYRQDPGLGLRQIYYSMNVEVTDKGDVPEGYKVSRKEKRNFPLILESPSPNQTSLYFCASSPTAIATNEKLFFGSGTQLSVL.

This clonotype has a single count. The chain has TRBV27 and TRBJ2-7; D possibly matches TRBD1 or TRBD2 (5 bases each). V was cut by 3 bases and J by 5 bases, with 14 bases left in between. Germline V gives CDR1 MNHEY, CDR2 SMNVEV (reference sequence). The CDR3 is 14 amino acids. CDR3 DNA: TGTGCCAGCAGTTTTTCCGGGACCACTAACGAGCAGTACTTC. Translating it yields CASSFSGTTNEQYF.

V is TRBV29-1 and J is TRBJ2-1; perhaps D is TRBD1 or TRBD2 (5 bases each). CDR3 length equals 16 residues. Trimming took off 0 bases at V and 1 base at J, with 13 bases between the two ends. Germline CDR1 and CDR2: SQVTM and ANQGSEA. This CDR3 reads CSVEDGTAMSYNEQFF. Here the CDR3 DNA reads TGCAGCGTTGAAGACGGGACGGCAATGTCCTACAATGAGCAGTTCTTC.

This clonotype was observed at least ten times. The chain links TRBV5-4 to TRBJ2-3; weak D call: TRBD1 (6 bases). Trimming left V 4 bases short and J 2 bases short, with 14 bases between. Germline V lookup: CDR1 SGHNT, CDR2 YYREEE (reference sequence). This CDR3 comprises 15 residues. CDR3 protein: CASSTGQTVTDTQYF. The CDR3 DNA sequence: TGTGCCAGCAGCACAGGACAGACCGTCACAGATACGCAGTATTTT.

This clonotype was counted at least ten times. The genes are TRBV7-2 and TRBJ2-5, with TRBD1 matching 8 bases. The germline gives CDR1 SGHTA, CDR2 FQGNSA. Trimming cost V 6 bases and J 5 bases; bases outside gene matches: 8. The CDR3 runs 14 residues. CDR3 nucleotide sequence: TGTGCCAGCAGACGTGGACAGGGAAGGGAGACCCAGTACTTC. It is translated as CASRRGQGRETQYF.

The V gene is TRBV6-1, the J gene TRBJ1-2; perhaps TRBD1 as D (5 bases). The CDR3 totals 15 residues. CDR1 is MNHNS and CDR2 is SASEGT in the germline V gene. Trimming removed 0 bases from V and 4 bases from J, with 12 bases in between. The CDR3 sequence: CASSEALPQGYGYTF. CDR3 nucleotide sequence: TGTGCCAGCAGTGAAGCGCTTCCGCAGGGCTATGGCTACACCTTC.

The rearrangement links TRBV20-1 to TRBJ1-4; tentative D call: TRBD1 (5 bases). The ends were cut back, 5 bases at V and 6 bases at J, with 13 bases in the middle. Germline lookup yields CDR1 DFQATT and CDR2 SNEGSKA (reference sequence). This CDR3 contains 13 residues. The CDR3 nucleotides read TGCAGTGCTGGGGGGGGGATTGATGAAAAACTGTTTTTT. Its protein product is CSAGGGIDEKLFF.

The chain carries TRBV12-3 or TRBV12-4 and TRBJ2-3; D perhaps matches TRBD2 (6 bases). The CDR3 loop spans 15 amino acids. V was shortened by 5 bases and J by 0 bases, with 12 bases between the two germline ends. DNA for the CDR3: TGTGCCAGCAGTCAGGTTGGGGGGAGCACAGATACGCAGTATTTT. As protein: CASSQVGGSTDTQYF.

The chain is built from TRBV9 and TRBJ2-1; D is undetermined. The CDR3 runs 16 residues. CDR1 and CDR2 (germline): SGDLS, YYNGEE. The V end lost 1 base, the J end lost 0 bases, and 11 bases lay between the germline ends. The CDR3 reads CASSVQVTASYNEQFF. As DNA, the CDR3 is TGTGCCAGCAGCGTACAGGTCACCGCCTCCTACAATGAGCAGTTCTTC.

This clonotype was detected ten times or more. CDR3 coding DNA: TGTGCCAGCAGCTTTGGCTTTCAAGAGACCCAGTACTTC. Its protein product is CASSFGFQETQYF. The rearrangement uses TRBV11-2 and TRBJ2-5; D is undetermined. V was pared by 3 bases and J by 2 bases, with 7 bases between. CDR1 and CDR2 from the germline V gene are SGHAT and FQNNGV. The CDR3 length is 13 residues.

This clonotype has a count of ten or more. The chain's CDR3 is CSASTDRSYNEQFF. The DNA for the CDR3 is TGCAGTGCTAGTACGGACAGGTCCTACAATGAGCAGTTCTTC. The rearrangement joins TRBV20-1 to TRBJ2-1; 7 nucleotides agree with TRBD1. The CDR3 contains 14 residues. Looked up from germline, CDR1 is DFQATT and CDR2 is SNEGSKA (reference sequence). J gave up 1 base and V 3 bases, and 3 bases lay outside the gene matches.

This clonotype was observed a handful of times. The J gene is TRBJ1-5, the V gene TRBV6-2 or TRBV6-3, with TRBD1 identical over 8 bases. Unmatched junction bases numbered 4, after V lost 2 bases and J lost 4 bases. Germline values: CDR1 MNHEY, CDR2 SVGEGT. This CDR3 contains 15 residues. The CDR3 DNA follows: TGTGCCAGCAGTTACGGACAGGGCAGAAATCAGCCCCAGCATTTT. Translation gives CASSYGQGRNQPQHF.

The rearrangement links TRBV10-3 to TRBJ2-5, with TRBD1 matching 7 bases. From germline, CDR1 is ENHRY and CDR2 SYGVKD. The CDR3 runs to 14 residues. V lost 10 bases to trimming and J lost 4 bases; unmatched junction nucleotides: 12. The CDR3 sequence is CATQGDPPGETQYF. The CDR3 DNA reads as TGTGCCACGCAGGGGGACCCTCCCGGAGAGACCCAGTACTTC.

This clonotype was recorded many times. The chain links TRBV20-1 to TRBJ2-3, with a tentative D call TRBD1 (5 bases). Deletions cut 1 base from V and 4 bases from J, with 9 bases between. Germline V gene lookup returns CDR1 DFQATT and CDR2 SNEGSKA (reference sequence). The CDR3 is 13 amino acids. The CDR3 DNA reads TGCAGTGCTAGAGTCAAGGGGCCAGATACGCAGTATTTT. It codes for CSARVKGPDTQYF.

The rearrangement links TRBV27 to TRBJ1-1; TRBD1 might be the D (5 bases). Germline CDR1 and CDR2: MNHEY and SMNVEV (reference sequence). The CDR3 is made up of 13 amino acids. V lost 8 bases and J 0 bases, leaving 10 bases between the germline ends. CDR3 region: CASQGRMNTEAFF. The DNA for the CDR3 is TGTGCCAGCCAGGGTCGTATGAACACTGAAGCTTTCTTT.

This clonotype was seen a handful of times. The chain couples TRBV29-1 to TRBJ2-7; no definite D call. The germline V gene encodes CDR1 SQVTM and CDR2 ANQGSEA. The CDR3 length is 13 residues. Trimming took 6 bases from V and 3 from J, leaving 15 bases between them. CDR3 sequence (DNA): TGCAGCGTCCCCGGTAACGTTCTCTACGAGCAGTACTTC. Translated: CSVPGNVLYEQYF.

This clonotype occurred many times. The gene calls are TRBV30 and TRBJ1-6, with D maybe TRBD1 (6 bases). Per germline, CDR1 GTSNPN and CDR2 SVGIG (reference sequence). The CDR3 sequence is 13 residues long. Trimming removed 1 base from V and 8 bases from J, with 9 bases in between. CDR3 in amino acids: CAWSDDRYSPLHF. CDR3 DNA sequence: TGTGCCTGGAGTGATGACAGGTATTCACCCCTCCACTTT.

This clonotype was counted many times. The chain combines TRBV6-1 with TRBJ2-7, with D tentatively TRBD1 (5 bases). This CDR3 spans 14 amino acids. Deletions cut 5 bases from V and 6 bases from J, with 17 bases between. Germline assignment: CDR1 MNHNS and CDR2 SASEGT. CDR3 bases: TGTGCCAGCAGTTCGGACACCGCAAGAACCGAGCAGTACTTC. It translates to CASSSDTARTEQYF.

This clonotype was seen many times. The chain combines TRBV19 with TRBJ2-7; possible D gene TRBD2, 6 bases. V gave up 3 bases and J gave up 5 bases, with 14 bases separating them. This CDR3 spans 14 amino acids. Germline V gene lookup returns CDR1 LNHDA and CDR2 SQIVND (reference sequence). The CDR3 DNA is TGTGCCAGTAGTATGGGACTGGGTCTGGACGAGCAGTACTTC. It specifies CASSMGLGLDEQYF.

At least ten counts were recorded for this clonotype. DNA for the CDR3: TGTGCCAGCAGCAAATATAGCACAGATACGCAGTATTTT. This codes for CASSKYSTDTQYF. This chain links TRBV6-2 or TRBV6-3 with TRBJ2-3; no firm D call. The germline V gene encodes CDR1 MNHEY and CDR2 SVGEGT. The CDR3 has 13 residues. V lost 6 bases and J lost 0, with 7 bases in between.

This clonotype has at least ten counts. The V call is TRBV24-1, the J call TRBJ2-3, with 9 bases aligning to TRBD2. Germline-derived CDR1 and CDR2 are KGHDR and SFDVKD. The junction had 11 bases not matched to a gene; V was cut back by 9 bases and J by 2 bases. This CDR3 is built from 16 residues. In DNA, the CDR3 is TGTGCCACCGGGGCGGAACTAGCGGGCCTCACAGATACGCAGTATTTT. This codes for CATGAELAGLTDTQYF.

This clonotype has a count of ten or more. This rearrangement joins TRBV5-5 to TRBJ2-5, with TRBD1 matching 9 bases. CDR1 is SGHKS and CDR2 is YYEKEE in the germline V gene (reference sequence). The CDR3 is 14 amino acids. The J segment lost 4 bases and the V segment lost 5 bases, leaving 6 bases of the junction unmatched. CDR3 sequence reads: CASRSDRGGETQYF. In DNA form, the CDR3 reads TGTGCCAGCAGATCGGACAGGGGTGGAGAGACCCAGTACTTC.

In this sample, this clonotype turned up many times. The chain links TRBV7-9 to TRBJ2-7; 9 nucleotides match TRBD2. The germline V gene has CDR1 SEHNR and CDR2 FQNEAQ (reference sequence). CDR3 size: 14 residues. The trim removed 5 bases at V and 5 bases at J, leaving 7 bases unmatched. As DNA, the CDR3 is TGTGCCAGCAGCGGCCGGGTAGCGGGGGACGAGCAGTACTTC. This translates into CASSGRVAGDEQYF.

The rearrangement links TRBV30 to TRBJ1-1; no clear D gene. The CDR3 is 11 amino acids. Germline V gene sequence: CDR1 GTSNPN, CDR2 SVGIG (reference sequence). Trimming cost V 2 bases and J 8 bases, with 9 bases left between them. CDR3 nucleotides: TGTGCCTGGAGTCCCGTATCCGAAGCTTTCTTT. This codes for CAWSPVSEAFF.

At least ten counts were recorded for this clonotype. This chain connects TRBV10-2 to TRBJ1-2; D might be TRBD1 (5 bases). Germline assignment: CDR1 WSHSY and CDR2 SAAADI. This CDR3 has 13 residues. Trimming cost V 3 bases and J 8 bases, with 13 bases left between them. The CDR3 region has the DNA TGCGCCAGCAGTGATGGCGGGGGTTACGGCTACACCTTC. Its protein is CASSDGGGYGYTF.